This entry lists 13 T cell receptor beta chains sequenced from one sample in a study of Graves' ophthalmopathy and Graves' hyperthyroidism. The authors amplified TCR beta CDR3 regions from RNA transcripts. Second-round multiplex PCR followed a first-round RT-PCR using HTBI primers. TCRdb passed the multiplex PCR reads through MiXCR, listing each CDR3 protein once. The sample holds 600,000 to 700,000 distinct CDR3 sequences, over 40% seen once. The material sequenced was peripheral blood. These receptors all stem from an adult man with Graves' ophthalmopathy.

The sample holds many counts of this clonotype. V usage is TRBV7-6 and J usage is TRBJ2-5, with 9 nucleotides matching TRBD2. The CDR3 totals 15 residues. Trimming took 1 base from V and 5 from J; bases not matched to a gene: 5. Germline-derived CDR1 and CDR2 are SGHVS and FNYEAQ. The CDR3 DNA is TGTGCCAGCAGCTTAGGACTAGCGGTTGGGGAGACCCAGTACTTC. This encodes CASSLGLAVGETQYF.

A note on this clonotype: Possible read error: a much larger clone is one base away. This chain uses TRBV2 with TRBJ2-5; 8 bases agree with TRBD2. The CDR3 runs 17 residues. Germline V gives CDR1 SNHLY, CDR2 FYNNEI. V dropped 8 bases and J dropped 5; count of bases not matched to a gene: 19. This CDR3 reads CASGSGLAGGVGETQYF. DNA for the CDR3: TGTGCCAGCGGTTCGGGTCTAGCGGGCGGAGTGGGGGAGACCCAGTACTTC.

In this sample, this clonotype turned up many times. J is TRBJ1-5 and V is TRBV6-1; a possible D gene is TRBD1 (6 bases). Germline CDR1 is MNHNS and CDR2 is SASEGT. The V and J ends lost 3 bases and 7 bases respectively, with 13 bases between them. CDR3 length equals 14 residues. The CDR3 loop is CASSDYRDRQPQHF. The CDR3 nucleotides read TGTGCCAGCAGTGATTACAGGGATCGACAGCCCCAGCATTTT.

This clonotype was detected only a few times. The CDR3 protein is CASSGETRNEQYF. CDR3 nucleotides: TGTGCCAGCAGCGGGGAAACTAGGAACGAGCAGTACTTC. The chain couples TRBV5-4 to TRBJ2-7, with a weak D call TRBD2 (5 bases). The V gene's germline CDR1 is SGHNT and CDR2 YYREEE (reference sequence). The CDR3 consists of 13 residues. Trimming shortened V by 4 bases and J by 5 bases, and 13 bases separated the two germline ends.

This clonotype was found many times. CDR3 region: CASSIAVGTAIYEQYF. DNA for the CDR3: TGTGCCAGTAGTATAGCCGTCGGGACGGCAATTTACGAGCAGTACTTC. This rearrangement joins TRBV19 to TRBJ2-7; D may correspond to TRBD1 or TRBD2 (5 bases each). Germline assignment: CDR1 LNHDA and CDR2 SQIVND (reference sequence). V lost 1 base and J lost 4, with 17 bases in between. This CDR3 contains 16 residues.

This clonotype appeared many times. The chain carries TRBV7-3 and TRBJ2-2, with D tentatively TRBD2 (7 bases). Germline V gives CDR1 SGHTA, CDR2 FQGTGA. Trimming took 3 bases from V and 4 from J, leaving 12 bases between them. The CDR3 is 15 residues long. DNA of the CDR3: TGTGCCAGCAGCTTGCGGGGGCAAGGCACCGGGGAGCTGTTTTTT. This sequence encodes CASSLRGQGTGELFF.

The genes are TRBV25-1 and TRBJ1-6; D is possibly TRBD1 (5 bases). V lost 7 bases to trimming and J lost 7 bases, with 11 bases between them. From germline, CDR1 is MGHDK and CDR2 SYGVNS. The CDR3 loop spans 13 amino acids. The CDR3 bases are TGTGCCAGCACGAACAGGCCCAATTCACCCCTCCACTTT. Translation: CASTNRPNSPLHF.

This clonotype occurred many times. CDR3 in DNA: TGTGCCAGCAGCTTAGGGGGACAGAACGACGAGCAGTACTTC. The encoded protein is CASSLGGQNDEQYF. This chain links TRBV7-8 with TRBJ2-7; 7 bases line up with TRBD1. CDR3 length equals 14 residues. The V gene end was trimmed by 1 base and the J gene end by 5 bases; junction bases not matched to a gene: 5. Germline V CDR1 and CDR2: SGHVS, FQNEAQ.

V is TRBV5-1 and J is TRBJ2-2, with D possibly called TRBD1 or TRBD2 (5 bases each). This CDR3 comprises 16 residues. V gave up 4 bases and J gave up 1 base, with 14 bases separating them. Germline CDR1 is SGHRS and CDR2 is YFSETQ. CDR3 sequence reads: CASSHSRGLNTGELFF. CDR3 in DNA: TGCGCCAGCAGCCATTCGAGGGGATTGAACACCGGGGAGCTGTTTTTT.

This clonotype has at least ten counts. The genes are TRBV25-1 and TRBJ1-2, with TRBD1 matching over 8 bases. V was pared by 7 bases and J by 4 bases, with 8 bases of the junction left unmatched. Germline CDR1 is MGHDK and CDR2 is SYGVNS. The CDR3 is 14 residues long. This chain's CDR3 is CASIGQGSIYGYTF. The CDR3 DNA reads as TGTGCCAGCATCGGACAGGGATCAATCTATGGCTACACCTTC.

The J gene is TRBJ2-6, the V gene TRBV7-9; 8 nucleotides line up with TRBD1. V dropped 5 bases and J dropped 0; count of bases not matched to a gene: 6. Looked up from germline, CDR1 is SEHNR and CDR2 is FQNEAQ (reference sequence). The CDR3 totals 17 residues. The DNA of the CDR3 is TGTGCCAGCAGCCCCGGGACAGGCCGCTCTGGGGCCAACGTCCTGACTTTC. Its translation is CASSPGTGRSGANVLTF.

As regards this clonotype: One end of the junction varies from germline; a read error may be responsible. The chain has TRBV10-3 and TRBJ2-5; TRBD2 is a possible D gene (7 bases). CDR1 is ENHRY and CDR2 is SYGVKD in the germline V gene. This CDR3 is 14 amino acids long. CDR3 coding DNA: TGTGCCACCCTCGGGGGGCAGGGTGGAGAGACTCAGTACTTC. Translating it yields CATLGGQGGETQYF.

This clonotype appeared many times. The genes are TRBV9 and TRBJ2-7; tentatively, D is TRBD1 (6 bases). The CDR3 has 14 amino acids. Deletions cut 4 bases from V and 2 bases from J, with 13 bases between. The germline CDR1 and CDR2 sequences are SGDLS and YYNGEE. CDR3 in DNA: TGTGCCAGCAGCCCACGACAGGTAGCCTACGAGCAGTACTTC. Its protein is CASSPRQVAYEQYF.